The 20 T cell receptor beta chains in this list originate from one sample, sequenced in a study of Graves' ophthalmopathy and Graves' hyperthyroidism. Researchers took RNA transcripts and amplified TCR beta CDR3 regions from them. Second-round multiplex PCR came after a first-round RT-PCR that employed HTBI primers. MiXCR, run by TCRdb on the multiplex PCR reads, gives a single entry per CDR3 protein. Among about 400,000 distinct CDR3 sequences listed, approximately 16% were seen once. What was sequenced was peripheral blood. The receptors here all came from a woman aged 18-29 years with Graves' ophthalmopathy.

This clonotype has at least ten counts. V gene TRBV20-1 combines with J gene TRBJ2-7; 8 bases are shared with TRBD1. This CDR3 has 15 amino acids. Trimming removed 0 bases from V and 1 base from J; junction bases left unmatched: 5. The V gene's germline CDR1 is DFQATT and CDR2 SNEGSKA (reference sequence). CDR3 coding DNA: TGCAGTGCTAGAGATCCCCAGGGGGCTTCCTACGAGCAGTACTTC. Translation: CSARDPQGASYEQYF.

This rearrangement joins TRBV6-1 to TRBJ1-2; 7 positions agree with TRBD1. V lost 5 bases and J lost 5; bases outside the gene matches: 5. Germline CDR1 and CDR2: MNHNS and SASEGT. The CDR3 is 13 amino acids. Here the CDR3 reads CASSQRTGYGYTF. CDR3 nucleotides: TGTGCCAGCAGTCAACGGACAGGATATGGCTACACCTTC.

This clonotype was seen ten or more times. The rearrangement uses TRBV7-2 and TRBJ2-3; D ambiguous. V was trimmed by 5 bases and J by 7 bases, leaving 10 bases between them. This CDR3 comprises 12 residues. Germline V CDR1 and CDR2: SGHTA, FQGNSA. The CDR3 DNA sequence: TGTGCCAGCAGCCTAGAGGCAAATACGCAGTATTTT. Translating it yields CASSLEANTQYF.

In this sample, this clonotype turned up many times. The gene calls are TRBV6-1 and TRBJ2-7; the D gene is possibly TRBD2 (5 bases). V was shortened by 5 bases and J by 2 bases, with 7 bases between the two germline ends. This CDR3 has 12 residues. Germline assignment: CDR1 MNHNS and CDR2 SASEGT. The CDR3 protein is CASSTGTYEQYF. CDR3 in DNA: TGTGCCAGCAGTACCGGGACCTACGAGCAGTACTTC.

The chain is built from TRBV12-3 or TRBV12-4 and TRBJ2-5; D perhaps matches TRBD1 (6 bases). Trimming shortened V by 6 bases and J by 1 base, and 15 bases separated the two germline ends. The CDR3 extends over 15 amino acids. Here the CDR3 reads CASSAQQGPQETQYF. DNA of the CDR3: TGTGCCAGCAGCGCCCAACAGGGCCCCCAAGAGACCCAGTACTTC.

This clonotype was counted at least ten times. The chain combines TRBV7-8 with TRBJ1-5; TRBD1 agrees at 8 bases. Germline assignment: CDR1 SGHVS and CDR2 FQNEAQ. V lost 1 base, J lost 3 bases, and 8 bases stayed unmatched. This CDR3 contains 17 residues. Here the CDR3 DNA reads TGTGCCAGCAGCTTAGTGGCCGGACAGGGTCTCAATCAGCCCCAGCATTTT. It specifies CASSLVAGQGLNQPQHF.

This clonotype showed up many times. The chain combines TRBV9 with TRBJ2-2, with 8 bases aligning to TRBD1. The germline V gene encodes CDR1 SGDLS and CDR2 YYNGEE. The junction had 3 bases not matched to a gene; V was cut back by 4 bases and J by 7 bases. This CDR3 contains 13 residues. CDR3: CASSQGAGGELFF. CDR3 bases: TGTGCCAGCAGCCAGGGGGCGGGCGGGGAGCTGTTTTTT.

This clonotype was counted at least ten times. The CDR3 spells CASSGGSETQYF. The DNA for the CDR3 is TGTGCCAGCAGTGGGGGATCGGAGACCCAGTACTTC. This chain links TRBV6-2 or TRBV6-3 with TRBJ2-5; either TRBD1 or TRBD2 may fit D (5 bases each). V gave up 5 bases and J gave up 5 bases, with 9 bases separating them. CDR1 and CDR2 (germline): MNHEY, SVGEGT. This CDR3 has 12 amino acids.

Comment on this clonotype: A read error may account for a junction end that differs from germline. This sequence joins TRBV24-1 and TRBJ2-5; no clear D gene. The CDR3 runs to 14 residues. Germline V CDR1 and CDR2: KGHDR, SFDVKD. This chain's CDR3 is CASSLTLWVETQYF. The CDR3 DNA sequence: TGTGCCAGCAGTTTGACCCTCTGGGTAGAGACCCAGTACTTC.

The chain uses TRBV6-2 or TRBV6-3 and TRBJ1-5; D gene uncertain. Germline values: CDR1 MNHEY, CDR2 SVGEGT. V was clipped by 2 bases and J by 0 bases, with 11 bases between them. This CDR3 region has 16 residues. This CDR3 reads CASSYRPAASNQPQHF. The DNA of the CDR3 is TGTGCCAGCAGTTACCGGCCCGCCGCTAGCAATCAGCCCCAGCATTTT.

This clonotype was detected ten times or more. The V and J genes are TRBV11-2 and TRBJ2-2; TRBD1 matches at 7 bases. Trimming at V came to 4 bases and at J to 2 bases, leaving 7 bases not matched to a gene. This CDR3 is 16 amino acids long. Germline CDR1 and CDR2: SGHAT and FQNNGV. The CDR3 nucleotides read TGTGCCAGCAGCTCAATCCGGGACAGTAACACCGGGGAGCTGTTTTTT. Protein product: CASSSIRDSNTGELFF.

A few counts support this clonotype. This chain uses TRBV9 with TRBJ2-7; 9 bases are shared with TRBD1. Germline V CDR1 and CDR2: SGDLS, YYNGEE. This CDR3 region has 16 residues. With V trimmed by 0 bases and J by 4 bases, 8 bases remained unmatched. CDR3 in DNA: TGTGCCAGCAGCGTAGCCCCCCGACAGGGGGTTTACGAGCAGTACTTC. It yields the protein CASSVAPRQGVYEQYF.

This clonotype occurred many times. The genes are TRBV7-2 and TRBJ2-5; D is unclear. Per the germline V gene, CDR1 is SGHTA and CDR2 is FQGNSA. There are 15 residues in the CDR3. V lost 3 bases and J lost 1, with 12 bases in between. The CDR3: CASSFLPASQETQYF. Here the CDR3 DNA reads TGTGCCAGCAGCTTCCTCCCTGCCAGCCAAGAGACCCAGTACTTC.

This clonotype was recorded many times. The chain links TRBV6-1 to TRBJ2-7; D ambiguous. This CDR3 has 14 amino acids. Germline V CDR1 and CDR2: MNHNS, SASEGT. V lost 2 bases, J lost 3 bases, and 11 bases lay in between. In DNA form, the CDR3 reads TGTGCCAGCAGTGAAAGAGGCAGGTTCTACGAGCAGTACTTC. Its translation: CASSERGRFYEQYF.

This clonotype was found many times. The chain carries TRBV25-1 and TRBJ2-5, with 9 positions matching TRBD2. Germline trimming cut 3 bases from V and 2 bases from J; bases unmatched to any gene: 4. Germline V gives CDR1 MGHDK, CDR2 SYGVNS. CDR3 length equals 15 residues. CDR3 loop: CASSDGLAIQETQYF. CDR3 in DNA: TGTGCCAGCAGTGACGGACTAGCGATACAAGAGACCCAGTACTTC.

This clonotype was picked up many times. V gene TRBV25-1 combines with J gene TRBJ2-5; D gene uncertain. The CDR3 totals 12 residues. CDR1 and CDR2 from the germline V gene are MGHDK and SYGVNS. The V gene lost 1 base and the J gene lost 3 bases, with 3 bases spanning the gap. The CDR3 bases are TGTGCCAGCAGTGAATGGGAAGAGACCCAGTACTTC. It specifies CASSEWEETQYF. The full variable domain, in which reference TRBV25-1 and TRBJ2-5 provide the parts outside the CDR3, is EADIYQTPRYLVIGTGKKITLECSQTMGHDKMYWYQQDPGMELHLIHYSYGVNSTEKGDLSSESTVSRIRTEHFPLTLESARPSHTSQYLCASSEWEETQYFGPGTRLLVL.

This clonotype occurred many times. This sequence joins TRBV2 and TRBJ2-7, with 8 bases aligning to TRBD1. V lost 6 bases, J lost 3 bases, and 4 bases stayed unmatched. The CDR3 is made up of 13 amino acids. The germline CDR1 and CDR2 sequences are SNHLY and FYNNEI. The CDR3 DNA reads TGTGCCAGCAGAGGACAGGGATTCTACGAGCAGTACTTC. This translates into CASRGQGFYEQYF.

The chain carries TRBV6-2 or TRBV6-3 and TRBJ2-5; D might be TRBD2 (5 bases). Germline values: CDR1 MNHEY, CDR2 SVGEGT. The CDR3 totals 18 residues. V was pared by 2 bases and J by 2 bases, with 21 bases between. The CDR3 nucleotides read TGTGCCAGCAGTTACGACTTCTCCCTCGGCCGGGGTCAAGAGACCCAGTACTTC. Protein product: CASSYDFSLGRGQETQYF.

The table lists this clonotype with many counts. The rearrangement links TRBV6-1 to TRBJ1-1, with 10 bases matching TRBD1. V dropped 6 bases and J dropped 11; count of bases not matched to a gene: 12. This CDR3 has 14 residues. Germline lookup yields CDR1 MNHNS and CDR2 SASEGT. The chain's CDR3 is CASREIPDRGVAFF. CDR3 DNA: TGTGCCAGCAGAGAAATCCCGGACAGGGGGGTTGCTTTCTTT.

This clonotype occurred many times. CDR3 bases: TGTGCCAGCAGTGAAAGAAGGGGGACTGAAGCTTTCTTT. Translating gives CASSERRGTEAFF. The genes are TRBV25-1 and TRBJ1-1; possible D gene TRBD1, 6 bases. The V end lost 2 bases, the J end lost 5 bases, and 9 bases lay between the germline ends. The CDR3 is made up of 13 amino acids. Germline CDR1 MGHDK, CDR2 SYGVNS.